This T cell receptor (beta chain) is drawn from a study of blood T cell repertoires in COVID-19. Overall study: Acute-phase and convalescent COVID-19 samples originated in the United States, Italy and Spain. T cells, B-cell-depleted T cells, or PBMCs supplied cDNA or gDNA.

TCRdb's copy holds only in-frame clones and misses some; the assay was immunoSEQ multiplex PCR. Here the sample spans roughly 70,000 clones, approximately 92% being singletons. The CDR3 contains 13 residues. From germline, CDR1 is SGHVS and CDR2 FNYEAQ. Trimming removed 5 bases at V and 5 bases at J, with 12 bases between. The sample was peripheral blood. The source of this sequence is a woman in her forties or fifties with active COVID-19. V is TRBV7-6 and J is TRBJ2-5; D not resolved. The CDR3 region has the DNA TGTGCCAGCAGCCCCACAAGTCTCGAGACCCAGTACTTC. Its protein product is CASSPTSLETQYF.